This T cell receptor (beta chain) was sequenced during a study of T cell repertoires in cytomegalovirus infection. About the research overall: Well-studied HLA-B-restricted CMV epitopes were used in the study alongside recently identified HLA-C-restricted ones. Indications of both CMV infection and matching HLA type were provided by public TCR beta signatures. Study results and caveats: CMV-specific HLA-C-restricted TCR beta clonotypes dominated the ex vivo response. Adding up the frequency of public TCR beta families identified people who carried CMV plus the relevant HLA.

In TCRdb, the reads were re-called with MiXCR into one record per CDR3 protein. The sample lists about 470,000 distinct CDR3 sequences, under 55% occurring once. On this clonotype itself: Its antigen is unknown.

Germline loops: CDR1 MDHEN, CDR2 SYDVKM. V dropped 6 bases and J dropped 5; count of bases not matched to a gene: 10. The CDR3 sequence is 15 residues long. The sequence derives from a human donor in good health (CMV status not recorded). Some clones in this sample may be carry-over from other donors' samples. This specimen was cultured PBMCs, taken from culture after CMV antigen stimulation. The chain has TRBV28 and TRBJ2-3; 8 bases fit TRBD2. The CDR3 loop is CASSISGAKGDTQYF. The CDR3 nucleotides read TGTGCCAGCAGCATTAGCGGGGCGAAGGGAGATACGCAGTATTTT.